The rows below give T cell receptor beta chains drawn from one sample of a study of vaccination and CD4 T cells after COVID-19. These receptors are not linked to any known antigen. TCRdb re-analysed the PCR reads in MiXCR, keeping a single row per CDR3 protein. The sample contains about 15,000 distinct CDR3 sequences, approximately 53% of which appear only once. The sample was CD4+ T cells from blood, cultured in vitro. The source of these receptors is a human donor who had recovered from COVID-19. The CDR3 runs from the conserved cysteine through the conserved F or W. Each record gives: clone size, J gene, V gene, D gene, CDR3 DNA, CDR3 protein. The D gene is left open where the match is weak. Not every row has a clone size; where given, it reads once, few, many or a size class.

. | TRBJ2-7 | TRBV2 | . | TGTGCCAGCAGACCCACCCCCCCCATGGCGGGACTCTCCTACGAGCAGTACTTC | CASRPTPPMAGLSYEQYF
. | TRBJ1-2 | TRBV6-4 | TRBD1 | TGTGCCAGCAGTGCCGGACAGGGGGCAAATGGCTACACCTTC | CASSAGQGANGYTF
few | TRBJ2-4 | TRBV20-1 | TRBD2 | TGCAGTGCTTTTACTAGCGGTCTAGCCAAAAACATTCAGTACTTC | CSAFTSGLAKNIQYF
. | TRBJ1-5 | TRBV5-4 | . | TGTGCCAGCAGCTTCGAATCCCAGCCCCAGCATTTT | CASSFESQPQHF
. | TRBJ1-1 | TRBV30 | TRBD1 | TGTGCCTGGAGGACGGGACAGGGGGTTTCTGAAGCTTTCTTT | CAWRTGQGVSEAFF
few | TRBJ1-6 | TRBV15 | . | TGTGCCACCAGCAGAGATCTCGGAGGTTCACCCCTCCACTTT | CATSRDLGGSPLHF
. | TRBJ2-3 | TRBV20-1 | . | TGCAGTGCCCGGGGCACAGATACGCAGTATTTT | CSARGTDTQYF
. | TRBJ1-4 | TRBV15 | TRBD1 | TGTGCCACCAGCGGCCAGACAGGGCGACATAATGAAAAACTGTTTTTT | CATSGQTGRHNEKLFF
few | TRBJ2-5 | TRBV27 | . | TGTGCCAGCAGTTTATCGGCCCAAGAGACCCAGTACTTC | CASSLSAQETQYF
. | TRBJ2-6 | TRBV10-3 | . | TGTGCCATCAGTGAGGGACTCAGCCCTGGGGCCAACGTCCTGACTTTC | CAISEGLSPGANVLTF
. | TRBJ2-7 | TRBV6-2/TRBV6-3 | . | TGTGCCAGCAGTCGGGACACCCCGAGCTCCTACGAGCAGTACTTC | CASSRDTPSSYEQYF
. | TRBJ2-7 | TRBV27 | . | TGTGCCAGCAGTCCCCGCCCCGGGGTCTCCTACGAGCAGTACTTC | CASSPRPGVSYEQYF
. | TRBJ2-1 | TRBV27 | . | TGTGCCAGCAGTAATAGGGCCAGGACAGCGCCAACCCCCTACAATGAGCAGTTCTTC | CASSNRARTAPTPYNEQFF
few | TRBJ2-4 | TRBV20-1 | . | TGCAGTGCTAGAGTTCCCTTGGGGCAGCTTCAGTACTTC | CSARVPLGQLQYF
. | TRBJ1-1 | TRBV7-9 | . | TGTGCCAGCAGCTTAGCCCCCAGGGACACTGAAGCTTTCTTT | CASSLAPRDTEAFF
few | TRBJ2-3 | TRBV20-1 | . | TGCAGTGCTAGAGTCCTGAGCGCGGGATTCACAGATACGCAGTATTTT | CSARVLSAGFTDTQYF
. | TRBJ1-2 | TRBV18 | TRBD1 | TGTGCCAGCTCACCGGGACAGGGGATCTATGGCTACACCTTC | CASSPGQGIYGYTF
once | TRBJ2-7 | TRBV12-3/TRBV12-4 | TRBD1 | TGTGCCAGCAGTAGACCCGGGACAGGGTTCCACGAGCAGTACTTC | CASSRPGTGFHEQYF
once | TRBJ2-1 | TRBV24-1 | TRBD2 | TGTGCCACCAGTGATCAGAGCGGGAGCTCCTACAATGAGCAGTTCTTC | CATSDQSGSSYNEQFF
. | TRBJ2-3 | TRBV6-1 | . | TGTGCCAGCAGTGAAGCAAGCCTGGGAGGGGGCTTGACAGATACGCAGTATTTT | CASSEASLGGGLTDTQYF
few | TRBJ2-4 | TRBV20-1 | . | TGCAGTGCTAGATCCTCCGCGTTTTTTGCCAAAAACATTCAGTACTTC | CSARSSAFFAKNIQYF
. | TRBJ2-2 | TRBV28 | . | TGTGCCAGCAGTTTCCCAGGGGAGGGCACCGGGGAGCTGTTTTTT | CASSFPGEGTGELFF
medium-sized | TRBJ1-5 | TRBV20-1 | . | TGCAGTGGTTTGACAGGAGTCAGCAATCAGCCCCAGCATTTT | CSGLTGVSNQPQHF
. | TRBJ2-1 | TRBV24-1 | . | TGTGCCACAAGGAACCCAGGGGAGGGCAATGAGCAGTTCTTC | CATRNPGEGNEQFF
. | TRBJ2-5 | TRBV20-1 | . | TGCAGTGCTAGAGTCGCACAGGGCGCACAAGAGACCCAGTACTTC | CSARVAQGAQETQYF
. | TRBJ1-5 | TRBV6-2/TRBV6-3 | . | TGTGCCAGCGGGGACCCGGGACAAGGACATCAGCCCCAGCATTTT | CASGDPGQGHQPQHF
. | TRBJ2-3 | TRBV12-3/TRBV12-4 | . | TGTGCCAGCAGTTTAGGTCGGGAGTTAGATACGCAGTATTTT | CASSLGRELDTQYF
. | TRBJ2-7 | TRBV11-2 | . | TGTGCCAGCAGCCACCCTCGGGGGGACATACGCTACGAGCAGTACTTC | CASSHPRGDIRYEQYF
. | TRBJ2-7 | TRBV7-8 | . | TGTGCCAGCAGCTTAGTCACCGTGAAGGGCTACGAGCAGTACTTC | CASSLVTVKGYEQYF
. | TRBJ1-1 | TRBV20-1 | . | TGCAGTGCGGCTCCCGGGACGGTGAACACTGAAGCTTTCTTT | CSAAPGTVNTEAFF
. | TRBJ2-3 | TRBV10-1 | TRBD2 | TGCGCCAGCAGTGAGACTAGCGGGAGTACTAGCACAGATACGCAGTATTTT | CASSETSGSTSTDTQYF
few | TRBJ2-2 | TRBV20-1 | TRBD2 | TGCAGTGCCGAAGCGGGAGGATTCACCGGGGAGCTGTTTTTT | CSAEAGGFTGELFF
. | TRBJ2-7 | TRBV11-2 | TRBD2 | TGTGCCAGCAGCTCCTGGACTAGCCCCTACTACGAGCAGTACTTC | CASSSWTSPYYEQYF
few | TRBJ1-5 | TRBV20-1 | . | TGCAGTGCTAGCGATACAGGGTTGGCTCAGCCCCAGCATTTT | CSASDTGLAQPQHF
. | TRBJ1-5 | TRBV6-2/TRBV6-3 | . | TGTGCCAGCAGCCCCAATAGCAATCAGCCCCAGCATTTT | CASSPNSNQPQHF
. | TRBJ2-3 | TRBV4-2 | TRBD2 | TGTGCCAGCAGCTTGGGACTAGCGGGAGATACGCAGTATTTT | CASSLGLAGDTQYF
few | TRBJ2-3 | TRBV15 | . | TGTGCCACCAGCAGAGATCGGAGGGACACAGATACGCAGTATTTT | CATSRDRRDTDTQYF
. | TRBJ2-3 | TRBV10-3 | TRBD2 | TGTGCCATCAGGGTCGGGACTAGCGGGAGTAGAGATACGCAGTATTTT | CAIRVGTSGSRDTQYF
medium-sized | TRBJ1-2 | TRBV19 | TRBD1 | TGTGCCAGTAGTTCAGACAGGGGAGATGGCTACACCTTC | CASSSDRGDGYTF
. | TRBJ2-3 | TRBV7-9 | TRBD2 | TGTGCCAGCAGCTTGTCACCGGGACTAGCGGGCACAGATACGCAGTATTTT | CASSLSPGLAGTDTQYF
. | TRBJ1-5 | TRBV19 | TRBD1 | TGTGCCAGTAGTATTGGAGGGGGCGATGGTCAGCCCCAGCATTTT | CASSIGGGDGQPQHF
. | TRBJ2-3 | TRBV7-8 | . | TGTGCCAGCAGCTTAGCGCGACGATTGGTGCGGACTAATACTAGCACAGATACGCAGTATTTT | CASSLARRLVRTNTSTDTQYF
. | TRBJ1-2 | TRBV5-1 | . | TGCGCCAGCAGCTTGTACCGGGCCCAGGGTTATGGCTACACCTTC | CASSLYRAQGYGYTF
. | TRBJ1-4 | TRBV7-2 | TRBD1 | TGTGCCAGCAGCCAGGGGACAGCCCTAAGTGAAAAACTGTTTTTT | CASSQGTALSEKLFF
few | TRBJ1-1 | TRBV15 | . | TGTGCCACCAGCAGAGATTTTGCTGAAGCTTTCTTT | CATSRDFAEAFF
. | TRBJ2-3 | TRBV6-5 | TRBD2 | TGTGCCAGCAGTTACCGCGGGACTAGCGGGAGATACACAGATACGCAGTATTTT | CASSYRGTSGRYTDTQYF
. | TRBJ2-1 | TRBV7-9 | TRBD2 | TGTGCCAGCGAATCTGCCTTGGGGAGGGAAAATGAGCAGTTCTTC | CASESALGRENEQFF
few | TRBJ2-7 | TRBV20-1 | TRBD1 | TGCAGTGCTCCTCGACAGGGGTACGAGCAGTACTTC | CSAPRQGYEQYF
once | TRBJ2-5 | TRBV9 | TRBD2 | TGTGCCAGCAGCGTAGGGGGCGGGACTACAGGATTAAAGACCCAGTACTTC | CASSVGGGTTGLKTQYF
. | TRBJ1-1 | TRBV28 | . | TGTGCCAGCAGCTCGGGCGGGCTGAACACTGAAGCTTTCTTT | CASSSGGLNTEAFF
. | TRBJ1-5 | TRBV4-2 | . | TGTGCCAGCAGCCAATTCGGCGGGAGCAATCAGCCCCAGCATTTT | CASSQFGGSNQPQHF
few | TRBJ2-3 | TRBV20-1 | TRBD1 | TGCAGTGCTAGACTTCAGGGGGCTGATACGCAGTATTTT | CSARLQGADTQYF
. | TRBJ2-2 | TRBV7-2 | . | TGTGCCAGCAGCTGGGGACAGAACACCGGGGAGCTGTTTTTT | CASSWGQNTGELFF
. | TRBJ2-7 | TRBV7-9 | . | TGTGCCAGCAGCTTAGGTGGGCAGGCCTACGAGCAGTACTTC | CASSLGGQAYEQYF